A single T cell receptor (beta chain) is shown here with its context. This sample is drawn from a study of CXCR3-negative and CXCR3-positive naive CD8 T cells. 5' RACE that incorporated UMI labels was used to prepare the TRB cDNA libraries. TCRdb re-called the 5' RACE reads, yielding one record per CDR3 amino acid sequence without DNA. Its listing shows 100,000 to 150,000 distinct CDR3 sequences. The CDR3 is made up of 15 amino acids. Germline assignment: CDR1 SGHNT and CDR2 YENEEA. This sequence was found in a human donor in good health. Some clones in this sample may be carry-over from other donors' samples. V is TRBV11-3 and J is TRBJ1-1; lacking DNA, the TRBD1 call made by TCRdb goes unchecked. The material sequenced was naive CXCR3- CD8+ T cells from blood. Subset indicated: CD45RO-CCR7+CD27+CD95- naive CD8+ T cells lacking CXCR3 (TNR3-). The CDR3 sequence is CASSLDGQLNTEAFF.